The sequence of this T cell receptor (beta chain) was determined in a study of T cell clusters in autoimmune cytopenias (dated by TCRdb to the late 2010s). For context, the study as a whole: Of the approximately 39 healthy donor controls, some 20 were female, and the group had a mean age of roughly 56 years and a median age of 59 years. In autoimmune cytopenia patients, peripheral blood TRB and IGH repertoires were sequenced during active disease and over treatment follow-up, together with healthy, CLL and autoimmune hepatitis controls. For primary cytopenia the controls were about 24 age-matched healthy donors, whereas for secondary cytopenia the controls were some 13 age-matched CLL patients. The goal of the study was to determine whether autoimmune cytopenia patients have a disease-specific immune repertoire signature that could serve as a blood-based biomarker. The median TRB sequencing depth was more than 40,000 reads per sample, and the median number of distinct TRB clonotypes was a few thousand per sample. Autoimmune hepatitis repertoires were compared against more than 20 age- and sex-matched healthy donors. What the work shows at the level of the full study, not this receptor alone: The cluster-lack signature was not observed for secondary cytopenia versus CLL, as the signature was apparently masked by the dominant lymphoma-associated repertoire. GLIPH results suggested that primary autoimmune cytopenia patients were missing physiological T cell clusters, with 51 clusters found only in healthy donors compared with 15 to 20 found only in patients. The T cell clusters were only ever defined in silico, so experimental validation of their functional role was still needed. About 3.3-fold more exclusive TRB clusters were observed in healthy donors than in active autoimmune hepatitis patients, consistent with an autoimmunity-wide signature. Shifts in the TRB repertoire, including less even repertoires in secondary cytopenia and CLL, were mostly a reflection of lymphoma bias and not of autoimmunity.

Its count unrecorded, this clonotype is medium-sized (0.01 to 0.1%) by frequency. What antigen it recognizes has not been identified. Multiplex PCR with a touch-down protocol amplified TRB rearrangements, with the TRB-A and TRB-B primer pools combined in a single tube. Illumina adapters and sample indices were attached to the amplicons through two consecutive PCR reactions using Phusion HS II polymerase. The amplicons were purified from gel with the NucleoSpin Gel and PCR Clean-up kit, after which the amplicons were quantified by Qubit and checked for quality on an Agilent 2100 Bioanalyzer. Sequencing of the libraries was performed on an Illumina MiSeq with 600-cycle, single-indexed, paired-end runs. The authors' analysis ran thus. Alignment and assembly of TRB reads were performed with MiXCR version 2.1.12 and the default MiXCR reference library. A clone was defined by each unique CDR3 nucleotide sequence, and the analysis included only productive sequences with two or more reads. Repertoire diversity was assessed by alpha-parameterized diversity profiles (alpha 0 to 5), including Shannon (alpha 1) and Simpson (alpha 2) indices, computed with an R script. The tcR package was used to compute combinatorial TRB VJ usage, and cohorts were compared on this usage by principal component analysis with ade4. Using GLIPH, TCRbeta CDR3s were clustered on pairs of cohorts matched for age and read depth, and a Wilcoxon test was used to compare cluster frequencies. One entry per CDR3 protein sequence results from the TCRdb reprocessing of the reads, with DNA left out. TCRdb, rather than the study authors, made the V and J calls. This sample's records show about 6,600 distinct CDR3 sequences. The biggest ten clones account for approximately 6.1% of the sample.

For each sample, TRB amplification used 200 to 300 ng of peripheral blood genomic DNA, equal to around 34,000 genome equivalents. CDR1 and CDR2, looked up from the germline V gene (reference sequence), are MNHEY and SMNVEV. The CDR3 runs 14 residues from the cysteine to the phenylalanine. The DNA is unrecorded. These data were also reused for a study on T cell repertoires in aging, cancer and after chemotherapy. Reported in the second study: Donors spanned six age groups from 30 or younger to 70 or older, with at least three individuals per group. TCR repertoires from healthy donor controls were recorded over periods of several months to years and showed clear clonal overlap between repeated samplings. In total, the full dataset held 10 million or so TCR reads. Significantly lower blood TCR diversity and higher clonality were observed in untreated patients with hematological or solid cancers than in age-matched healthy donors. Declining TCR diversity with age in healthy donors was mainly explained by loss of richness; in cancer patients, loss of evenness also contributed. Median generation probability increased over the chemotherapy interval in both cancer cohorts, suggesting repertoire reconstitution through rebound thymic output. According to the authors, the repertoire data do not allow conclusions to be drawn about immunological memory after chemotherapy. To examine immunoaging and T cell reconstitution after chemotherapy, the study profiled TCR beta repertoires in peripheral blood from healthy donors and cancer patients. A cohort of 220 or so cancer patients (approximately 90 with hematological and approximately 120 with solid cancers) was assembled, and 95 to 100 healthy donors were included as a reference group. MiXCR versions 2.12 and 3.0.5 were used to process TRB sequences. Repertoire metrics included Shannon diversity, evenness, clonality (one minus evenness), and alpha-parameterized diversity profiles from alpha 0 to 5. The IGoR algorithm was used to calculate generation probabilities for clones in the paired samples taken before and after chemotherapy.

The source material was peripheral blood. Recombination connected TRBV27 to TRBJ2-2; TCRdb returns TRBD2, unconfirmable since there is no DNA. The clonotype was recovered from a human donor in good health. The CDR3 amino acid sequence is: CASHSGRANGELFF.